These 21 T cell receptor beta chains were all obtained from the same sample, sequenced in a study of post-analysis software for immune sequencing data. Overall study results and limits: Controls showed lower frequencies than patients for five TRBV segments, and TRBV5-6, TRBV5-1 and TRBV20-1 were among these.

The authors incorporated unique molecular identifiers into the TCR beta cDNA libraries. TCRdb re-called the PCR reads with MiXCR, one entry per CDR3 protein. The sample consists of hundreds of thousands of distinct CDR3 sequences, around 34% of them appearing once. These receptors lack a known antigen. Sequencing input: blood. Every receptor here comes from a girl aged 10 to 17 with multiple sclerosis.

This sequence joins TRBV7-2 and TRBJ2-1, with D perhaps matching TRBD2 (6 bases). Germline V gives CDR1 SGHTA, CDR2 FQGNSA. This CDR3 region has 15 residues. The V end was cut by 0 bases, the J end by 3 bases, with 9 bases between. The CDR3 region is CASSLAGSGYNEQFF. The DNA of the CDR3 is TGTGCCAGCAGCTTAGCAGGTAGCGGCTACAATGAGCAGTTCTTC.

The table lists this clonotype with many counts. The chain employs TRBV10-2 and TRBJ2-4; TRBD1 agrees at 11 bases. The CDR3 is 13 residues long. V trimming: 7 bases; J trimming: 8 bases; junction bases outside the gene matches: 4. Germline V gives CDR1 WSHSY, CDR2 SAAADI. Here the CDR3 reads CASTRDRGYIQYF. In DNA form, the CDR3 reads TGCGCCAGCACCCGGGACAGGGGGTACATTCAGTACTTC.

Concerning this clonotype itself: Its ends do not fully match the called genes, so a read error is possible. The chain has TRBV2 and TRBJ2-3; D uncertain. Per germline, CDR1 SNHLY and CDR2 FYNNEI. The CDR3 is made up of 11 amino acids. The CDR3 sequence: CAGSSTDTQYF. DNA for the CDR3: TGTGCCGGCAGTAGTACAGATACGCAGTATTTT.

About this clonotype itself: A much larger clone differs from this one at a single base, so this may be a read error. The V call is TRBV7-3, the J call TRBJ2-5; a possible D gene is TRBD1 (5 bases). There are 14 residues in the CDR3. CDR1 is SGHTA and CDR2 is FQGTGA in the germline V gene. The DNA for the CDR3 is TGTACCAGCAGCGTACGCCCAGGGCCCGAGACCCAGTACTTC. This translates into CTSSVRPGPETQYF. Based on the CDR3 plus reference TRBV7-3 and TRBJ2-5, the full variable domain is GAGVSQTPSNKVTEKGKYVELRCDPISGHTALYWYRQSLGQGPEFLIYFQGTGAADDSGLPNDRFFAVRPEGSVSTLKIQRTERGDSAVYLCTSSVRPGPETQYFGPGTRLLVL.

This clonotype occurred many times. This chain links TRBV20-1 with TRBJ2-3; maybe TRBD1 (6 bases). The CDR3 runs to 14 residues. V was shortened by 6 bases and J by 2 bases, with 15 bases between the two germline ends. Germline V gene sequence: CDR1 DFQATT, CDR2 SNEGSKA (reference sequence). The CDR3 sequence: CSAQPGHTTDTQYF. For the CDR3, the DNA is TGCAGTGCGCAACCGGGACACACCACAGATACGCAGTATTTT.

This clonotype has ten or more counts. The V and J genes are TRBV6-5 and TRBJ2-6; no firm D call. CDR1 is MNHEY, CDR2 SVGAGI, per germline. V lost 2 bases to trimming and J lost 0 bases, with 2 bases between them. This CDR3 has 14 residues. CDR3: CASSYISGANVLTF. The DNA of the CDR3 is TGTGCCAGCAGTTACATCTCTGGGGCCAACGTCCTGACTTTC.

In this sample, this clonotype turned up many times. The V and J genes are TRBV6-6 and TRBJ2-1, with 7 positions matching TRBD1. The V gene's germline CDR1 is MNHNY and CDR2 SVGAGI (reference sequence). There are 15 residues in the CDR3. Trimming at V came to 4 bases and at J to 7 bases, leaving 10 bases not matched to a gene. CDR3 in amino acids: CASSSDREVRNEQFF. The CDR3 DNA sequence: TGTGCCAGCAGTTCCGACAGGGAAGTTCGGAATGAGCAGTTCTTC.

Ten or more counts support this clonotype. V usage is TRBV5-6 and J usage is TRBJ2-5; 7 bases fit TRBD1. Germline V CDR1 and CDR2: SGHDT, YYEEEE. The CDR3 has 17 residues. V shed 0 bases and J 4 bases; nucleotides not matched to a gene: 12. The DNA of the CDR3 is TGTGCCAGCAGCTTGGAAGGGGGCGAAGGGTTCAGAGAGACCCAGTACTTC. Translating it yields CASSLEGGEGFRETQYF. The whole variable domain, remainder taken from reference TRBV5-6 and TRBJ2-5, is DAGVTQSPTHLIKTRGQQVTLRCSPKSGHDTVSWYQQALGQGPQFIFQYYEEEERQRGNFPDRFSGHQFPNYSSELNVNALLLGDSALYLCASSLEGGEGFRETQYFGPGTRLLVL.

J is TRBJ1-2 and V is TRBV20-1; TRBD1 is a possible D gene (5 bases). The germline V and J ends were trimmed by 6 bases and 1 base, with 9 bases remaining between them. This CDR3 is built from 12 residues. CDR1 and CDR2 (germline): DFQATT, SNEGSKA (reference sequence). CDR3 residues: CSAKTVNYGYTF. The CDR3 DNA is TGCAGTGCCAAGACAGTTAACTATGGCTACACCTTC.

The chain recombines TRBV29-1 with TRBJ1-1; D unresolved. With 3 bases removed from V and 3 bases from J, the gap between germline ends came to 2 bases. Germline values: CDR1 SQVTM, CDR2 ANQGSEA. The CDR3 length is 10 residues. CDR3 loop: CSVEDTEAFF. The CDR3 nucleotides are TGCAGCGTTGAGGACACTGAAGCTTTCTTT.

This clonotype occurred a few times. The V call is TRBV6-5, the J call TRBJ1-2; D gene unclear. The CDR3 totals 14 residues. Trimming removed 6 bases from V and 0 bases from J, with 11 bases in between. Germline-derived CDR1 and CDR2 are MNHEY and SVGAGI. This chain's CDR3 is CASSRTDANYGYTF. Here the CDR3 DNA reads TGTGCCAGCAGCCGGACGGACGCTAACTATGGCTACACCTTC.

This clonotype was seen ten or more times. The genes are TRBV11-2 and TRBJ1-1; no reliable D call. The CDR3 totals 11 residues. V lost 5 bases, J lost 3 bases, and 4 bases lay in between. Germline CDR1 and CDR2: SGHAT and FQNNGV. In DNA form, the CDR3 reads TGTGCCAGCAGCCCGTACACTGAAGCTTTCTTT. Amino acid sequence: CASSPYTEAFF.

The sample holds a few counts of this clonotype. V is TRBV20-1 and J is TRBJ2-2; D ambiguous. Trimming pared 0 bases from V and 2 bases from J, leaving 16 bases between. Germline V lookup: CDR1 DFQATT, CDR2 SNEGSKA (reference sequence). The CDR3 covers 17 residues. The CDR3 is CSARDPSVVANTGELFF. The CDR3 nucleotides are TGCAGTGCTAGAGATCCGTCTGTGGTAGCAAACACCGGGGAGCTGTTTTTT.

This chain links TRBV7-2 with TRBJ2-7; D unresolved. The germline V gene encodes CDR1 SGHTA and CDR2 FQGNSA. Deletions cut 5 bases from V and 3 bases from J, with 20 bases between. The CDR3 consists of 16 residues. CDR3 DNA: TGTGCCAGCAGCCCCGTTCCACGGAGCGCCAACTACGAGCAGTACTTC. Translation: CASSPVPRSANYEQYF.

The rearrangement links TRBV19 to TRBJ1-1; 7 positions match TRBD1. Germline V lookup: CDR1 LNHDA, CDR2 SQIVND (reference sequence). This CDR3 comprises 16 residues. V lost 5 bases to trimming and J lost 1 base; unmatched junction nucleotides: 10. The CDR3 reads CASSYGGTVTNTEAFF. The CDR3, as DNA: TGTGCCAGTAGTTATGGAGGGACAGTCACGAACACTGAAGCTTTCTTT.

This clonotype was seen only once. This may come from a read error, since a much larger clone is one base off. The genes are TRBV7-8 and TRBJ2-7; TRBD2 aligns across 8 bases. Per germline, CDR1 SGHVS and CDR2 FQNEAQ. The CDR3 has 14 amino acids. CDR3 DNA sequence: TGTGCCAGCAGCTTAGAGGCGGGGGGATACGGGCAGTACTTC. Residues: CASSLEAGGYGQYF.

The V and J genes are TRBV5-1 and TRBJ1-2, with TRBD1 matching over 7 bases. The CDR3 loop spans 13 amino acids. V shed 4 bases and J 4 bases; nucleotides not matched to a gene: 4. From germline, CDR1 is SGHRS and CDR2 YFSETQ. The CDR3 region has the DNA TGCGCCAGCAGCCCACAGGGGACCTATGGCTACACCTTC. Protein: CASSPQGTYGYTF.

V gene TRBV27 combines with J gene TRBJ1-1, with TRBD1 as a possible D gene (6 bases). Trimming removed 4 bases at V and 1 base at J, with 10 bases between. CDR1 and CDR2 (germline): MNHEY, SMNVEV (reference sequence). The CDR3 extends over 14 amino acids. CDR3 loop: CASSSVTGNTEAFF. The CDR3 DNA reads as TGTGCCAGCAGTTCCGTGACAGGGAACACTGAAGCTTTCTTT.

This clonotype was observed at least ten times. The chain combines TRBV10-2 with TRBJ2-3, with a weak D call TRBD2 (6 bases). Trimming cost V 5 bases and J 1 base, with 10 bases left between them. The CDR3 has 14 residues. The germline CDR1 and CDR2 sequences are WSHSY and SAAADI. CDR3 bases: TGCGCCAGCAGTAATAGCGGTGGCACAGATACGCAGTATTTT. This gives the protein CASSNSGGTDTQYF.

In DNA, the CDR3 is TGTGCCAGCAGTTTAACGGGGGCTTCCTACAATGAGCAGTACTTC. This codes for CASSLTGASYNEQYF. The rearrangement joins TRBV27 to TRBJ2-1; D may match TRBD1 or TRBD2 (6 bases each). The J call is in doubt because the DNA end fits TRBJ2-7 better. The length of the CDR3 is 15 residues. Germline V lookup: CDR1 MNHEY, CDR2 SMNVEV (reference sequence).

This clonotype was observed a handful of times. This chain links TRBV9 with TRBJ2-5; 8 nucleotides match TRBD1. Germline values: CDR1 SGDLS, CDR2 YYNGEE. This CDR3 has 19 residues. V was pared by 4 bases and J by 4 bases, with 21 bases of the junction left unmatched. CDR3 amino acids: CASSSQMGDGQGLRETQYF. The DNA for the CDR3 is TGTGCCAGCAGCTCACAGATGGGGGACGGACAGGGTTTGCGAGAGACCCAGTACTTC.